This T cell receptor beta chain was observed in a study of blood T cell repertoires in COVID-19. The CDR3 is 16 residues long. CDR1 is SGDLS, CDR2 YYNGEE, per germline. With V trimmed by 0 bases and J by 2 bases, 5 bases remained unmatched. TCRdb's table, derived via immunoSEQ multiplex PCR, lists solely in-frame clones and lacks some. In the table there are some 220,000 clones, approximately 90% of which are singletons. Sequencing used PBMCs or T cells enriched from blood (not recorded which). The receptor was isolated from a woman between 18 and 30 years old in a cohort exposed to, infected with or recovered from COVID-19 (not recorded which). The V call is TRBV9, the J call TRBJ1-3; 7 bases match TRBD1. CDR3 nucleotides: TGTGCCAGCAGCGTAGATGACAGGGTACCTGGAAACACCATATATTTT. This translates into CASSVDDRVPGNTIYF.